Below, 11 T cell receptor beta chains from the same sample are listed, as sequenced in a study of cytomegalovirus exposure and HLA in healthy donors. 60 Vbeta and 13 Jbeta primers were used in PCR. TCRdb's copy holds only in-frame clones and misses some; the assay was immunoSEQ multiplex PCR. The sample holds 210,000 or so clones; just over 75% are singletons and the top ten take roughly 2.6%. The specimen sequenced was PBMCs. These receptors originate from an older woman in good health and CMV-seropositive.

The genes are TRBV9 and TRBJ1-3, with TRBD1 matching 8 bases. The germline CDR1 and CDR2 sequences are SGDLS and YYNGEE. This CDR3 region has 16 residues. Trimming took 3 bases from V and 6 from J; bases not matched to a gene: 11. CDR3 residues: CASSGSRGLYENTIYF. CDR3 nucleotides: TGTGCCAGCAGCGGATCCAGGGGGCTATATGAAAACACCATATATTTT.

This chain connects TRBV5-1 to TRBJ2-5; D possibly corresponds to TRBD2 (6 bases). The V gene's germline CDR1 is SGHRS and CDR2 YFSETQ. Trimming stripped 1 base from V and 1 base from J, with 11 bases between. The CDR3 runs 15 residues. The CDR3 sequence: CASSLYGTSQETQYF. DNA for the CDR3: TGCGCCAGCAGCTTGTACGGGACTTCCCAAGAGACCCAGTACTTC.

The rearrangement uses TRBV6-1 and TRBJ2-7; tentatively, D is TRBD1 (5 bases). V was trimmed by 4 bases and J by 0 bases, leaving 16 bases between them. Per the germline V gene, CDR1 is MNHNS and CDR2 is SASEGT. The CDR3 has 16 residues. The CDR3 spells CASSGIDSMSSYEQYF. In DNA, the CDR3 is TGTGCCAGCAGTGGGATCGACAGTATGAGCTCCTACGAGCAGTACTTC.

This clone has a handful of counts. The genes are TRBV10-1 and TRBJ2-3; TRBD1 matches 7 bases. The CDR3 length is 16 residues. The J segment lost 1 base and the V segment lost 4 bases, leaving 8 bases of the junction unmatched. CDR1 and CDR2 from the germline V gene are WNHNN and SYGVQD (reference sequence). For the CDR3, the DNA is TGCGCCAGCAGTGGGAAACAGGGGCTTGGCACAGATACGCAGTATTTT. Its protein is CASSGKQGLGTDTQYF.

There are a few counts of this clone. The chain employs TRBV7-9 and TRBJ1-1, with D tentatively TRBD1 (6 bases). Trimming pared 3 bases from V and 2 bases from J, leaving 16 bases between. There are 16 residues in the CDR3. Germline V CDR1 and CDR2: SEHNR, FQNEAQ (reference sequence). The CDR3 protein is CASSFGVWGGNTEAFF. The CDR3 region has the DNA TGTGCCAGCAGCTTTGGGGTATGGGGGGGCAACACTGAAGCTTTCTTT.

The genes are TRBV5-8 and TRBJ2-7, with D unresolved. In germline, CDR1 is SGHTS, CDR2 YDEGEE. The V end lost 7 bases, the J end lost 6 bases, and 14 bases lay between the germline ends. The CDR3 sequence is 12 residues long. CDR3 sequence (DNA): TGTGCCAGCTGTCGATTCGTTAGCGAGCAGTACTTC. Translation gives CASCRFVSEQYF.

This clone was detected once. CDR3 DNA sequence: TGTGCCAGTTGGACTAGCAGTTACTACGAGCAGTACTTC. Amino acids: CASWTSSYYEQYF. This rearrangement joins TRBV28 to TRBJ2-7, with 8 positions matching TRBD2. CDR3 length: 13 amino acids. CDR1 MDHEN and CDR2 SYDVKM come from the germline V gene. After removal of 9 bases from V and 3 bases from J, the junction contained 7 bases not matched to a gene.

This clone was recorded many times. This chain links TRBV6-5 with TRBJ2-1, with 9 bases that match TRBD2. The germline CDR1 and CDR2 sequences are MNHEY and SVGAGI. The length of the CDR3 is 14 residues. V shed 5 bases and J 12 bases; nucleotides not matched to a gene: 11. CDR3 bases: TGTGCCAGCAGTACTAGCGGGTCATTAAAAGGGCAGTTCTTC. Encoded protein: CASSTSGSLKGQFF.

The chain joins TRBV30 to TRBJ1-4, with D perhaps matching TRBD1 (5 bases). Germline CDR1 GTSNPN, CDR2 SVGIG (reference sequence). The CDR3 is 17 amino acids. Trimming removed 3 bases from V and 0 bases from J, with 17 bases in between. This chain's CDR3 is CAWSRWGGPATNEKLFF. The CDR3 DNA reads TGTGCCTGGAGCCGGTGGGGGGGTCCCGCAACTAATGAAAAACTGTTTTTT.

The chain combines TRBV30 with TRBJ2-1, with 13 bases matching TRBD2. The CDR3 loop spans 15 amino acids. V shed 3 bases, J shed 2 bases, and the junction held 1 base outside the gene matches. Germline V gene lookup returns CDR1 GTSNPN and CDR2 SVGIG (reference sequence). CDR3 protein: CAWSGTSGTYNEQFF. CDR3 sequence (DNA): TGTGCCTGGAGCGGGACTAGCGGGACCTACAATGAGCAGTTCTTC.

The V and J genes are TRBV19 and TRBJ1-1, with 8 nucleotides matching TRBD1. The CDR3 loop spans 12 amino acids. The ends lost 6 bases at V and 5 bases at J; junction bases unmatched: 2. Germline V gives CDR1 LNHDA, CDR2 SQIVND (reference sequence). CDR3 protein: CASRRQGTEAFF. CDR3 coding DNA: TGTGCCAGTAGAAGACAGGGGACTGAAGCTTTCTTT.